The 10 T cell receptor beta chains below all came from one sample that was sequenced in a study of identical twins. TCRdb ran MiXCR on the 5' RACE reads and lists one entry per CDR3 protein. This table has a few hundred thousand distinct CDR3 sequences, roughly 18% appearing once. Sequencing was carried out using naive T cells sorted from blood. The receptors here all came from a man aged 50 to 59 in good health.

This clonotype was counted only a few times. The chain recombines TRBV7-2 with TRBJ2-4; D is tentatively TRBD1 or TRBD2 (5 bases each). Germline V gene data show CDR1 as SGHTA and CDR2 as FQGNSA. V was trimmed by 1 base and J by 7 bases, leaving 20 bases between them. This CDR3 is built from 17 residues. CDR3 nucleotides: TGTGCCAGCAGCTTAGTGGTGGCAGGGAGACATCCGAACATTCAGTACTTC. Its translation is CASSLVVAGRHPNIQYF.

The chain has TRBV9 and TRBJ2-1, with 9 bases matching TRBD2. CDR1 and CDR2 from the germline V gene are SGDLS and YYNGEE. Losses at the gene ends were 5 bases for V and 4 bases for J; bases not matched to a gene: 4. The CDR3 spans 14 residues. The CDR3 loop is CASSGSGSYNEQFF. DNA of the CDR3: TGTGCCAGCAGTGGTAGCGGGAGTTACAATGAGCAGTTCTTC.

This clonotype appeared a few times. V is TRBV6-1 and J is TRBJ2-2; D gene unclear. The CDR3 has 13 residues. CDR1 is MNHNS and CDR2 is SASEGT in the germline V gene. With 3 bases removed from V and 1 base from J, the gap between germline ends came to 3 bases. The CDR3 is CASSDRNTGELFF. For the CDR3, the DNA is TGTGCCAGCAGTGACAGGAACACCGGGGAGCTGTTTTTT.

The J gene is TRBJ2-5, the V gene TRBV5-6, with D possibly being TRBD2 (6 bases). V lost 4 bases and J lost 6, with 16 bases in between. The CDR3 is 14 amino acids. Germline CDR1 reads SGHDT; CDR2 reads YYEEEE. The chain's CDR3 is CASSPGLNGKTQYF. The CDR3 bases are TGTGCCAGCAGCCCCGGACTAAATGGGAAGACCCAGTACTTC.

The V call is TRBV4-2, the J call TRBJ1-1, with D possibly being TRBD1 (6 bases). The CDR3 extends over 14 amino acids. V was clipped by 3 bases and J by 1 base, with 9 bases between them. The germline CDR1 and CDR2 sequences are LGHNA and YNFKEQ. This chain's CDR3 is CASSHYRENTEAFF. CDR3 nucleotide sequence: TGTGCCAGCAGCCACTACAGGGAGAACACTGAAGCTTTCTTT.

In DNA, the CDR3 is TGTGCCAGCTCACTTTACTCCGGGACAGGGGGCTTCGAGCAGTACTTC. This gives the protein CASSLYSGTGGFEQYF. J is TRBJ2-7 and V is TRBV18; 12 bases are a match to TRBD1. The V and J ends lost 4 bases and 6 bases, in that order; junction bases with no gene match: 10. The CDR3 spans 16 residues. The germline V gene encodes CDR1 KGHSH and CDR2 LQKENI. Looking up the rest from reference TRBV18 and TRBJ2-7 gives the full variable domain: NAGVMQNPRHLVRRRGQEARLRCSPMKGHSHVYWYRQLPEEGLKFMVYLQKENIIDESGMPKERFSAEFPKEGPSILRIQQVVRGDSAAYFCASSLYSGTGGFEQYFGPGTRLTVT.

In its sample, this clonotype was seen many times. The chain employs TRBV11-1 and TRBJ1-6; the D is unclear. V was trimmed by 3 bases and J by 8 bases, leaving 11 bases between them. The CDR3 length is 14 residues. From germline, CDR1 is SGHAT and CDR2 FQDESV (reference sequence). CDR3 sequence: CASSFFGSDSPLHF. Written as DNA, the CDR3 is TGTGCCAGCAGCTTCTTCGGGAGTGATTCACCCCTCCACTTT.

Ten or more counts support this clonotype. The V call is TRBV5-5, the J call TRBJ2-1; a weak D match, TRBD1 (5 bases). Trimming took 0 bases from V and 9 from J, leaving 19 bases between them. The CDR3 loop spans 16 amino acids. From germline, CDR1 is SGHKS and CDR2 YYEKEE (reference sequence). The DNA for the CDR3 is TGTGCCAGCAGCTTGGGCCGGCAGGGAAGATTTAGTGAGCAGTTCTTC. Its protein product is CASSLGRQGRFSEQFF.

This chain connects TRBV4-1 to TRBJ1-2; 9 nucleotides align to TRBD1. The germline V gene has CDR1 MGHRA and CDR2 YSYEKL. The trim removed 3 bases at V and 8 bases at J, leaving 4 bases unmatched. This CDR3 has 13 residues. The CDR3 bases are TGCGCCAGCAGCCACAGGACAGGGGAGGGCTACACCTTC. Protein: CASSHRTGEGYTF.

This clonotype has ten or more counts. The CDR3 DNA reads as TGTGCCTGGAGTGGTTCCCCTAGCGGACCCTCGGGGGAGCAGTTCTTC. Its translation: CAWSGSPSGPSGEQFF. The V and J genes are TRBV30 and TRBJ2-1; 7 positions match TRBD2. The CDR3 sequence is 16 residues long. The V segment lost 1 base and the J segment 10 bases; nucleotides outside the gene matches: 16. The germline V gene has CDR1 GTSNPN and CDR2 SVGIG (reference sequence).